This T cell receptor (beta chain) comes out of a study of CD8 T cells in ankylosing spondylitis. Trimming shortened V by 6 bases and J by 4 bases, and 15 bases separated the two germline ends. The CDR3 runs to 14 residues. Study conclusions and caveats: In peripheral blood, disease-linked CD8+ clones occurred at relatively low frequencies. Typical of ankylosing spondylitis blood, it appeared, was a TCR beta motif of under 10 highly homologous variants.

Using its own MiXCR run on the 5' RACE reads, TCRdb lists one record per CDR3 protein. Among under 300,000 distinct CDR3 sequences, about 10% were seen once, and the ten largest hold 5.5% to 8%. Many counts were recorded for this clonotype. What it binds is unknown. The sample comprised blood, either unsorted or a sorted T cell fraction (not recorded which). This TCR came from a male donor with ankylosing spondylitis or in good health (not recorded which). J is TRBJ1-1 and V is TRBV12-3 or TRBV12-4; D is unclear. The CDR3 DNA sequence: TGTGCCAGCAGCCCCACGTTCGACGGCACTGAAGCTTTCTTT. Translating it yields CASSPTFDGTEAFF.